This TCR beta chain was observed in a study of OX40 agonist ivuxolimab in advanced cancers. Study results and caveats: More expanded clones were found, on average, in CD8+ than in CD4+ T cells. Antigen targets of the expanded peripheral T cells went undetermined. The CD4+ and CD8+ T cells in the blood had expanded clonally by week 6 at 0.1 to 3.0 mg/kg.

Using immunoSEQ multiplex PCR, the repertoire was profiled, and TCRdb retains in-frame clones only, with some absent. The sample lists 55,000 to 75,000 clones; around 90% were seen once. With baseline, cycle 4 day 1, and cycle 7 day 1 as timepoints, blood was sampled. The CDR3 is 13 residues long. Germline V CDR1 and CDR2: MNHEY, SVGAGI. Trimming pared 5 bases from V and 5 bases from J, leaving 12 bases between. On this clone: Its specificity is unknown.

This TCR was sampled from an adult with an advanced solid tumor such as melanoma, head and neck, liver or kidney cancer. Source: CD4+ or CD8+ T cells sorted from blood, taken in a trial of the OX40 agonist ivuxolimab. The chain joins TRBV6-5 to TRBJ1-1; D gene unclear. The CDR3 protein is CASSKGPGTEAFF. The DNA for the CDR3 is TGTGCCAGCAGTAAAGGCCCTGGAACTGAAGCTTTCTTT.